The 26 T cell receptor beta chains presented below share a single source sample, sequenced in a study of metastatic and nonmetastatic thyroid tumors. Using MiXCR, TCRdb re-called clones from the PCR reads. The table shows around 21,000 clones, with roughly 23% occurring only once. No patient received treatment before thyroid surgery. Sequencing used tumor tissue. Source of these receptors: a male donor with papillary thyroid cancer or a benign thyroid nodule (not recorded which). Some clones in this sample may be carry-over from other donors' samples.

The genes are TRBV4-2 and TRBJ2-2; D gene ambiguous. The V end lost 8 bases, the J end lost 5 bases, and 12 bases lay between the germline ends. This CDR3 has 13 residues. Germline V gives CDR1 LGHNA, CDR2 YNFKEQ. The DNA of the CDR3 is TGTGCCAGCCGCAAGGAGTATACCGGGGAGCTGTTTTTT. Translation gives CASRKEYTGELFF.

This clone was seen many times. With a much larger clone just one base away, this may be a read error. The V call is TRBV6-2 or TRBV6-3, the J call TRBJ2-7; TRBD2 matches 10 bases. The V gene's germline CDR1 is MNHEY and CDR2 SVGEGT. The CDR3 extends over 14 amino acids. CDR3: CASSYGTSAYAQYF. The CDR3 DNA is TGTGCCAGCAGTTACGGGACTAGCGCCTACGCGCAGTACTTC.

The J gene is TRBJ2-7, the V gene TRBV30, with TRBD2 as a possible D gene (5 bases). Germline-derived CDR1 and CDR2 are GTSNPN and SVGIG (reference sequence). The CDR3 contains 13 residues. V was pared by 0 bases and J by 7 bases, with 13 bases between. The CDR3 sequence: CAWSVGRPGEQYF. Written as DNA, the CDR3 is TGTGCCTGGAGTGTGGGCAGGCCGGGAGAGCAGTACTTC. Variable domain in full (rest from reference TRBV30 and TRBJ2-7): SQTIHQWPATLVQPVGSPLSLECTVEGTSNPNLYWYRQAAGRGLQLLFYSVGIGQISSEVPQNLSASRPQDRQFILSSKKLLLSDSGFYLCAWSVGRPGEQYFGPGTRLTVT.

As for this clone: A much larger clone differs from this one at a single base, so this may be a read error. Distinct nucleotide sequences in the sample also encode this CDR3. The chain carries TRBV10-3 and TRBJ2-7, with a tentative D call TRBD1 (6 bases). Looked up from germline, CDR1 is ENHRY and CDR2 is SYGVKD. This CDR3 contains 12 residues. The DNA of the CDR3 is TGTGCCATCAGGGACAGCTCCTATGAGCAGTACTTC. The encoded protein is CAIRDSSYEQYF.

This clone occurred many times. This CDR3 reads CASSPNQVRAQYF. Written as DNA, the CDR3 is TGTGCCAGCAGCCCCAACCAGGTCCGGGCCCAGTACTTC. The rearrangement uses TRBV12-3 or TRBV12-4 and TRBJ2-5; D call uncertain. The CDR3 has 13 amino acids. V dropped 6 bases and J dropped 9 bases, with 17 bases sitting between them.

This clone was observed a few times. This sequence joins TRBV20-1 and TRBJ2-7; the D gene is possibly TRBD2 (7 bases). Trimming removed 1 base at V and 3 bases at J, with 19 bases between. The CDR3 extends over 16 amino acids. The germline V gene has CDR1 DFQATT and CDR2 SNEGSKA (reference sequence). The CDR3 here is CSARGGGGWGHYEQYF. In DNA form, the CDR3 reads TGCAGTGCTAGAGGGGGGGGTGGATGGGGACACTACGAGCAGTACTTC.

This clone came up a few times. The germline gene is not matched at one end of the junction; a read error may be the cause. The rearrangement links TRBV12-3 or TRBV12-4 to TRBJ2-5; D is undetermined. The length of the CDR3 is 13 residues. The CDR3 DNA reads TGTGCCAGCATTTTATTGACGCAAGAGACCCAGTACTTC. Amino acid sequence: CASILLTQETQYF.

The chain carries TRBV28 and TRBJ1-1; the D is unclear. The length of the CDR3 is 15 residues. Trimming took 1 base from V and 4 from J, leaving 13 bases between them. Per germline, CDR1 MDHEN and CDR2 SYDVKM. CDR3 bases: TGTGCCAGCAGTTTATACGAAGAGGGTGCCACTGAAGCTTTCTTT. Translation gives CASSLYEEGATEAFF.

This clone was seen a handful of times. V and J are TRBV10-2 and TRBJ2-7; D uncertain. V was pared by 8 bases and J by 6 bases, with 11 bases between. The germline gives CDR1 WSHSY, CDR2 SAAADI. The CDR3 covers 11 residues. The CDR3 DNA is TGCGCCAGCGTTCACACGGGCGAGCAGTACTTC. This sequence encodes CASVHTGEQYF.

By share, this clone ranks as medium-sized. The chain carries TRBV7-9 and TRBJ1-2, with no clear D. The germline V gene encodes CDR1 SEHNR and CDR2 FQNEAQ (reference sequence). Trimming cost V 5 bases and J 5 bases, with 15 bases left between them. The CDR3 totals 14 residues. The CDR3 sequence: CASSPPWLEYGYTF. The CDR3 DNA sequence: TGTGCCAGCAGCCCCCCGTGGTTAGAGTATGGCTACACCTTC.

At least ten counts were recorded for this clone. The CDR3 coding sequence is TGTGCCAGCAGTAAGACAGGGCGGAATGAGCAGTTCTTC. This codes for CASSKTGRNEQFF. The chain links TRBV27 to TRBJ2-1; 7 nucleotides line up with TRBD1. This CDR3 spans 13 amino acids. Germline-derived CDR1 and CDR2 are MNHEY and SMNVEV (reference sequence). The V segment lost 5 bases and the J segment 7 bases; nucleotides outside the gene matches: 5.

There are many counts of this clone. V is TRBV27 and J is TRBJ1-1; a possible D gene is TRBD1 (6 bases). The CDR3 is 14 amino acids. Germline V CDR1 and CDR2: MNHEY, SMNVEV (reference sequence). Trimming took 2 bases from V and 8 from J, leaving 15 bases between them. CDR3 loop: CASSLPGALSEAFF. The CDR3 DNA is TGTGCCAGCAGTTTACCGGGGGCCCTCTCCGAAGCTTTCTTT.

This clone was recorded a few times. A much bigger clone sits one base away, suggesting this may be a read error. This chain connects TRBV20-1 to TRBJ1-1, with a possible D match to TRBD1 (6 bases). The CDR3 contains 13 residues. Trimming removed 7 bases from V and 0 bases from J, with 12 bases in between. The V gene's germline CDR1 is DFQATT and CDR2 SNEGSKA (reference sequence). The CDR3 sequence: CSVRGFMNTEAFF. CDR3 sequence (DNA): TGCAGTGTCAGGGGCTTTATGAACACTGAAGCTTTCTTT.

In regard to this clone: Its ends do not fully match the called genes, so a read error is possible. The chain employs TRBV20-1 and TRBJ2-1; D could derive from TRBD1 or TRBD2 (5 bases each). This CDR3 spans 15 amino acids. Germline V gene lookup returns CDR1 DFQATT and CDR2 SNEGSKA (reference sequence). CDR3 in DNA: TGCAGTGCTAAAACCGGGACCAGCGGCTACAATGAGCAGTGCTTC. Translating gives CSAKTGTSGYNEQCF.

The table lists this clone with many counts. J is TRBJ2-2 and V is TRBV29-1; D perhaps matches TRBD2 (6 bases). Germline values: CDR1 SQVTM, CDR2 ANQGSEA. The CDR3 runs to 15 residues. V was clipped by 2 bases and J by 5 bases, with 15 bases between them. The CDR3 DNA reads as TGCAGCGTTGAAAGCGTGGGAGGAAGAACCGGGGAGCTGTTTTTT. As protein: CSVESVGGRTGELFF.

This clone has a count of ten or more. V gene TRBV5-1 combines with J gene TRBJ2-7, with 12 bases aligning to TRBD2. In germline, CDR1 is SGHRS, CDR2 YFSETQ. The junction had 7 bases not matched to a gene; V was cut back by 1 base and J by 5 bases. The CDR3 has 16 residues. CDR3 sequence reads: CASSLNLAGGPNEQYF. As DNA, the CDR3 is TGCGCCAGCAGCTTGAACCTAGCGGGAGGGCCGAACGAGCAGTACTTC.

The table lists this clone with many counts. The chain combines TRBV14 with TRBJ2-7, with D perhaps being TRBD1 or TRBD2 (5 bases each). CDR3 size: 21 residues. The V end was cut by 0 bases, the J end by 3 bases, with 30 bases between. Germline CDR1 is SGHDN and CDR2 is FVKESK. The CDR3 DNA reads TGTGCCAGCAGCCAAGATCCGCCTTTACGGGGCTCGGTATTAACCTTCTACGAGCAGTACTTC. Protein sequence: CASSQDPPLRGSVLTFYEQYF.

The rearrangement joins TRBV10-1 to TRBJ2-1; 8 positions agree with TRBD2. Germline values: CDR1 WNHNN, CDR2 SYGVQD (reference sequence). The CDR3 loop spans 17 amino acids. V lost 2 bases, J lost 2 bases, and 8 bases stayed unmatched. The chain's CDR3 is CASSENHPAGAYNEQFF. In DNA, the CDR3 is TGCGCCAGCAGTGAGAATCATCCAGCGGGAGCCTACAATGAGCAGTTCTTC.

This clone is medium-sized within its sample. The V gene is TRBV30, the J gene TRBJ2-7; 9 nucleotides align to TRBD1. Trimming cost V 3 bases and J 2 bases; bases outside gene matches: 8. Germline lookup yields CDR1 GTSNPN and CDR2 SVGIG (reference sequence). The CDR3 sequence is 15 residues long. The CDR3 nucleotides are TGTGCCTGGAGGGGGGCCGGGACAGGGACCTACGAGCAGTACTTC. Protein product: CAWRGAGTGTYEQYF.

At least ten counts were recorded for this clone. This sample includes further DNA sequences coding for the same CDR3. The V call is TRBV29-1, the J call TRBJ1-2, with D tentatively TRBD1 (6 bases). Germline V gene data show CDR1 as SQVTM and CDR2 as ANQGSEA. CDR3 length: 13 amino acids. V lost 1 base and J 4 bases, leaving 10 bases between the germline ends. The CDR3 DNA is TGCAGCGTTGAAGGGGGGGGCGGCTATGGCTACACCTTC. It encodes CSVEGGGGYGYTF.

This clone was counted a single time. This chain uses TRBV7-3 with TRBJ2-6, with D perhaps TRBD1 (5 bases). Per germline, CDR1 SGHTA and CDR2 FQGTGA. The CDR3 loop spans 16 amino acids. V was trimmed by 1 base and J by 2 bases, leaving 9 bases between them. The CDR3 sequence is CASSLRAGTGANVLTF. The CDR3 nucleotides are TGTGCCAGCAGCTTAAGGGCAGGGACTGGGGCCAACGTCCTGACTTTC.

Points on this clone: Since a much larger clone is just one base distant, this may be a read error. The sample holds other DNA sequences that translate to the same CDR3. The chain carries TRBV7-9 and TRBJ2-5; no definite D call. This CDR3 has 12 residues. From germline, CDR1 is SEHNR and CDR2 FQNEAQ (reference sequence). The CDR3 DNA is TGTGCCAGCAGCCAGGAGCAAGAGACACAGTACTTC. Amino acid sequence: CASSQEQETQYF.

This clone is termed medium-sized. The chain uses TRBV7-3 and TRBJ2-3, with TRBD2 matching over 9 bases. The J segment lost 5 bases and the V segment lost 5 bases, leaving 11 bases of the junction unmatched. The CDR3 is made up of 16 amino acids. Germline V CDR1 and CDR2: SGHTA, FQGTGA. This chain's CDR3 is CASSKTGTSFLDTQYF. In DNA, the CDR3 is TGTGCCAGCAGCAAAACTGGGACTAGCTTCCTAGATACGCAGTATTTT.

This clone was recorded many times. This rearrangement joins TRBV27 to TRBJ2-6; D unresolved. Germline V CDR1 and CDR2: MNHEY, SMNVEV (reference sequence). V was cut by 6 bases and J by 0 bases, with 3 bases left in between. The CDR3 runs to 13 residues. CDR3 loop: CASSRSGANVLTF. CDR3 in DNA: TGTGCCAGCAGCCGCTCTGGGGCCAACGTCCTGACTTTC.

J is TRBJ2-7 and V is TRBV11-2, with D maybe TRBD1 (5 bases). CDR3 size: 14 residues. The V gene's germline CDR1 is SGHAT and CDR2 FQNNGV. The V end was cut by 4 bases, the J end by 6 bases, with 16 bases between. The CDR3 DNA sequence: TGTGCCAGCAGCTCCGCTTCAGGGTCTCCCGAGCAGTACTTC. Encoded protein: CASSSASGSPEQYF.

In its sample, this clone was seen a few times. The chain recombines TRBV6-2 or TRBV6-3 with TRBJ2-7, with 8 bases identical to TRBD2. Germline V lookup: CDR1 MNHEY, CDR2 SVGEGT. V lost 6 bases, J lost 0 bases, and 4 bases stayed unmatched. The CDR3 runs to 14 residues. In DNA, the CDR3 is TGTGCCAGCAGCCAAAGCGGGAGCTCCTACGAGCAGTACTTC. It specifies CASSQSGSSYEQYF.